This T cell receptor beta chain was sequenced in a study of early T cells in non-severe SARS-CoV-2 infection. This clonotype was detected ten times or more. Using its own MiXCR run on the 5' RACE reads, TCRdb lists one record per CDR3 protein. The table records about 63,000 distinct CDR3 sequences, 10% to 15% of them present only once. Material for sequencing was whole blood. The clonotype originates from an adult who was a healthcare worker with PCR-confirmed SARS-CoV-2 infection or an uninfected control (not recorded which).

DNA of the CDR3: TGTGCCAGCAGCCCCGAAGTCTCTTCCTACAATGAGCAGTTCTTC. Amino acid sequence: CASSPEVSSYNEQFF. This chain joins TRBV11-2 and TRBJ2-1; D is ambiguous. The V and J ends lost 5 bases and 1 base respectively, with 12 bases between them. CDR1 is SGHAT, CDR2 FQNNGV, per germline. The CDR3 covers 15 residues. The full variable domain, with the rest looked up from reference TRBV11-2 and TRBJ2-1, is EAGVAQSPRYKIIEKRQSVAFWCNPISGHATLYWYQQILGQGPKLLIQFQNNGVVDDSQLPKDRFSAERLKGVDSTLKIQPAKLEDSAVYLCASSPEVSSYNEQFFGPGTRLTVL.